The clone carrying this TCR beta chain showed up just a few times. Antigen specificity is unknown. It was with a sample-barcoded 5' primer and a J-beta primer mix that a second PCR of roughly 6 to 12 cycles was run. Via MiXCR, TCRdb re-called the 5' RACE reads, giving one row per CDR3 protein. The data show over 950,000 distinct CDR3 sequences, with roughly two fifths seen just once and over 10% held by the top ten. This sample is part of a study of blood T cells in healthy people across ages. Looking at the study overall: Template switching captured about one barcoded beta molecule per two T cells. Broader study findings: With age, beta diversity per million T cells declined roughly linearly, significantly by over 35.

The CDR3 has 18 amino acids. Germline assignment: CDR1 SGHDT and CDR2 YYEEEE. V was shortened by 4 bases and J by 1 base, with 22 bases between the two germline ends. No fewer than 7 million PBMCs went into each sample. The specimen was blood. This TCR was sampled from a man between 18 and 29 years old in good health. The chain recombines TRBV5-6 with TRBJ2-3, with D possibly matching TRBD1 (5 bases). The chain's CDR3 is CASSGLTDPNYRTDTQYF. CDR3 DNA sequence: TGTGCCAGCAGCGGTTTGACAGATCCCAATTACCGCACAGATACGCAGTATTTT.